This T cell receptor (beta chain) was captured in a study of OX40 agonist ivuxolimab in advanced cancers. Study overall: Given to patients was ivuxolimab, an agonistic anti-OX40 (CD134) antibody. Patients were around 83% male with ages about 23 to 79, mean about 54.

The germline CDR1 and CDR2 sequences are SGHAT and FQNNGV. CDR3 size: 16 residues. Between the trimmed V and J ends, which lost 2 bases and 2 bases, there was a span of 14 bases. Study observations and caveats: Expanded clones were, on average, more numerous in CD8+ T cells than in CD4+.

Comment on this clone: What it recognizes is unknown.

The table came from immunoSEQ multiplex PCR; TCRdb's copy has only in-frame clones and leaves some out. The sample has roughly 95,000 clones; more than 75% are singletons. This clonotype was sampled from an adult with an advanced solid tumor such as melanoma, head and neck, liver or kidney cancer. The material was CD4+ or CD8+ T cells sorted from blood, obtained in a trial of the OX40 agonist ivuxolimab. The rearrangement uses TRBV11-2 and TRBJ2-3, with D tentatively TRBD2 (7 bases). DNA of the CDR3: TGTGCCAGCAGCTTAAGGGAGGGGGGAACCACAGATACGCAGTATTTT. Amino acids: CASSLREGGTTDTQYF.